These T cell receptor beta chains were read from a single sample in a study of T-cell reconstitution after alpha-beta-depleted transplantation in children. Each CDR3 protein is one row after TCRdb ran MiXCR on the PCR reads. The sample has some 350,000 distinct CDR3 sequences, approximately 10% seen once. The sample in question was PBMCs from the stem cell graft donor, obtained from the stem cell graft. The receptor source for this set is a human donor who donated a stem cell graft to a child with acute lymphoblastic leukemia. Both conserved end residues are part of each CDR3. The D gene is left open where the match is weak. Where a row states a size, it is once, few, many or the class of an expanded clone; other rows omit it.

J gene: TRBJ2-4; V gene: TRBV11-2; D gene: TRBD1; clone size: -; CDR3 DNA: TGTGCCAGCAGCCCCACGAGACCGACAGGGGGTTACAAAAACATTCAGTACTTC; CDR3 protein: CASSPTRPTGGYKNIQYF
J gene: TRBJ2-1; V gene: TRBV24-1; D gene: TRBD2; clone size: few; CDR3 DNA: TGTGCCACCAGTGATAGCGGGAGGGCCTACAATGAGCAGTTCTTC; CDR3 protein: CATSDSGRAYNEQFF
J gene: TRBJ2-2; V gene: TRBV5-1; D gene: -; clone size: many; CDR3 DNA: TGCGCCAGCAGCTTGGTCGGTGCAGGGGCGCAGACCGGGGAGCTGTTTTTT; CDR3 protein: CASSLVGAGAQTGELFF
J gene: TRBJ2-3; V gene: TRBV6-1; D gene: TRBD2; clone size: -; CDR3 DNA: TGTGCCAGCAGTCAAAGTCCAGCGGGAAGAGATACGCAGTATTTT; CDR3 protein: CASSQSPAGRDTQYF
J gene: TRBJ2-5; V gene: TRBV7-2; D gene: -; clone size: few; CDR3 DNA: TGTGCCAGCAGCTTATTGTTAAACCAGGAGACCCAGTACTTC; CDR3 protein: CASSLLLNQETQYF
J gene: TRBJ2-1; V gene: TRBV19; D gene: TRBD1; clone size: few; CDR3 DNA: TGTGCCAGTAGTGCACAGGGGACCGAGCAGTTCTTC; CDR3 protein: CASSAQGTEQFF
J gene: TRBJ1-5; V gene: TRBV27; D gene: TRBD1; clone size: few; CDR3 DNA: TGTGCCAGCAGCCAAGGCGGGACAGGGGCAAATCAGCCCCAGCATTTT; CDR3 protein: CASSQGGTGANQPQHF
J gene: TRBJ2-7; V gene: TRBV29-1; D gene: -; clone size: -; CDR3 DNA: TGCAGCGTCACCAATCAGGGGGGGAGCTCCTACGAGCAGTACTTC; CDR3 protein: CSVTNQGGSSYEQYF
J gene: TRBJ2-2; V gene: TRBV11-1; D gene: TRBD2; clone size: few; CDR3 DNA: TGTGCCAGCAGCTTAGGCCCCACTGGACTAGCGAACACCGGGGAGCTGTTTTTT; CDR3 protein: CASSLGPTGLANTGELFF
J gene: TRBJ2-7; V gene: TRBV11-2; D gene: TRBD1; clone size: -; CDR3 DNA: TGTGCCAGCAGCTCAGCTCTACAGGGGGTGTACGAGCAGTACTTC; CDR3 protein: CASSSALQGVYEQYF
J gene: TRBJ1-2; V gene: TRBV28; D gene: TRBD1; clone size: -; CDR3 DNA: TGTGCCAGCAATCTAAGCGGGGACAGGCCAGACTATGGCTACACCTTC; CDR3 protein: CASNLSGDRPDYGYTF
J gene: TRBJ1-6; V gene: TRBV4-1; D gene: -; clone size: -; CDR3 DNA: TGCGCCAGCAGCCATCGGACTCCAGGGGCGGGTTCACCCCTCCACTTT; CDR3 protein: CASSHRTPGAGSPLHF
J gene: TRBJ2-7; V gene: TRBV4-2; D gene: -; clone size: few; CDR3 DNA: TGTGCCAGCAGCCCAACGGCCGCGGGCCTGTCGGAGGAGCAGTACTTC; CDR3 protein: CASSPTAAGLSEEQYF
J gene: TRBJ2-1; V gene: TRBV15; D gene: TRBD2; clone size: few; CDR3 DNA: TGTGCCACCAGCAGAGATAGCGGGAAGCAGTTCTTC; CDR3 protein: CATSRDSGKQFF
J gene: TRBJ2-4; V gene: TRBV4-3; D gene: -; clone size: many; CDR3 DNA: TGCGCCAGCAGCCAAGAAAGGGTAGATGGCGGCATTCAGTACTTC; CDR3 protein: CASSQERVDGGIQYF
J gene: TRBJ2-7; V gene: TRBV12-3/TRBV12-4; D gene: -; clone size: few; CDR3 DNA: TGTGCCAGCAGTTTCCCAGTGGGGGTTATGAACGAGCAGTACTTC; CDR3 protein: CASSFPVGVMNEQYF
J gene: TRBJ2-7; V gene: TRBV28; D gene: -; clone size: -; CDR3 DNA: TGTGCCAGCAGTGTATCCCGGGAGCAGTACTTC; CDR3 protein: CASSVSREQYF
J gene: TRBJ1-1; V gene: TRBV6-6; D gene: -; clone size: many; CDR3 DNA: TGTGCCAGCAGTTACTCGATTGTGGCTTTCTTT; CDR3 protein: CASSYSIVAFF
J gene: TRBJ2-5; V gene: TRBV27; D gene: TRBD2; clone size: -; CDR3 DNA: TGTGCCAGCAGCCCCCATGCGGGAGGGGAGACCCAGTACTTC; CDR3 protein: CASSPHAGGETQYF
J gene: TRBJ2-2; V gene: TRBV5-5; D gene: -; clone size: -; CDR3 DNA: TGTGCCAGCAGCTTAGCTAGGGAGGAGCTGTTTTTT; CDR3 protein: CASSLAREELFF
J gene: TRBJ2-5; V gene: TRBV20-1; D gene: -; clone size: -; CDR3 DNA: TGCAGTGCTAGGCGGGACAAAGAGACCCAGTACTTC; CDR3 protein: CSARRDKETQYF
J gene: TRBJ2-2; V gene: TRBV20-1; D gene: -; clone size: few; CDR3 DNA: TGCAGTGCTAGAGACAGGGCTGCCGGGGAGCTGTTTTTT; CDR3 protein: CSARDRAAGELFF
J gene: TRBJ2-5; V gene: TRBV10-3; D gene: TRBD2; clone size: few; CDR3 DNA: TGTGCCACGACTGAGGGACTAGCGGGGGTGATAGAAGAGACCCAGTACTTC; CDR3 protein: CATTEGLAGVIEETQYF
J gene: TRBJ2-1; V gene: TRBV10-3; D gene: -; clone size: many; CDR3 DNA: TGTGCCATCAGCGAGAGGAGTTTCGATGAGCAGTTCTTC; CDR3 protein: CAISERSFDEQFF
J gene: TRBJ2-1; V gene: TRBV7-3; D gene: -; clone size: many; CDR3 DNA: TGTGCCAGCAGGATCTCCGGGATTTACAATGAGCAGTTCTTC; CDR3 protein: CASRISGIYNEQFF
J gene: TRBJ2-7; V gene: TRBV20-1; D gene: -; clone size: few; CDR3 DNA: TGCAGTGCTAACCGGGAACAAAGTAGCGGGCAGTACTTC; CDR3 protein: CSANREQSSGQYF
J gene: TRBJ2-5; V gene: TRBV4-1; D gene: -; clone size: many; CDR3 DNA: TGCGCCAGCAGCCGTGGACAAAAAGAGACCCAGTACTTC; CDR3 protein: CASSRGQKETQYF
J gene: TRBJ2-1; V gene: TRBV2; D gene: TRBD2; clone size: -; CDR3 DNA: TGTGCCAGCAGAGAGGGTAGCGGGATCCTCTACAATGAGCAGTTCTTC; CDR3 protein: CASREGSGILYNEQFF
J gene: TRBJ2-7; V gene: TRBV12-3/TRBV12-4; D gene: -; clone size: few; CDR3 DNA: TGTGCCAGCAGTTTAACAGGGACAAACGAGCAGTACTTC; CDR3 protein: CASSLTGTNEQYF
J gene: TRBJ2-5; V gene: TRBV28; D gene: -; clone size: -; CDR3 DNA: TGTGCCATGGGCCCGGGACTCCCCCTGGAGACCCAGTACTTC; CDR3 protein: CAMGPGLPLETQYF
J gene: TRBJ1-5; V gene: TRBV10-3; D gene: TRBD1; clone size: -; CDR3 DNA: TGTGCCATCAGTCGTACAGGGGGCGAGAGCAATCAGCCCCAGCATTTT; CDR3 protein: CAISRTGGESNQPQHF
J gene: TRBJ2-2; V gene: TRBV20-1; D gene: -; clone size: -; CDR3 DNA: TGCAGTGCTAGATTCCGGGGTGGCGGGGAGCTGTTTTTT; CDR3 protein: CSARFRGGGELFF
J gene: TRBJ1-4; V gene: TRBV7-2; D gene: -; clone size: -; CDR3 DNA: TGTGCCAGCAGCTTAGTGGGTACAGGAGGCCATGAAAAACTGTTTTTT; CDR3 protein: CASSLVGTGGHEKLFF
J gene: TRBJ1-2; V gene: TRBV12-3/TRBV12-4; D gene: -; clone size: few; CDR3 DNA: TGTGCCAGCAGTTTTGACAACGGATATGGCTACACCTTC; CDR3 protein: CASSFDNGYGYTF
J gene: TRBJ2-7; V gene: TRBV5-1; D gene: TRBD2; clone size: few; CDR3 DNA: TGCGCCAGCAGCCTTGGACTAGCGGGAGGTCCCTACGAGCAGTACTTC; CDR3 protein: CASSLGLAGGPYEQYF
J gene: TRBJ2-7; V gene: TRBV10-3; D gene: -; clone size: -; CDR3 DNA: TGTGCCATCAGTGGGCTCAGCGGCTACGAGCAGTACTTC; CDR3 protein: CAISGLSGYEQYF
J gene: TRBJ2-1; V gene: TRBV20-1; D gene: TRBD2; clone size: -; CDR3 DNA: TGCAGTGCTAGAGGGTTAGGCGGGAGTTCCTACAATGAGCAGTTCTTC; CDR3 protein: CSARGLGGSSYNEQFF
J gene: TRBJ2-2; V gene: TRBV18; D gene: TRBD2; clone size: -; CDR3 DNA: TGTGCCAGCTCACCTCTTGGACTAGCTGCCGGGGAGCTGTTTTTT; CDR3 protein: CASSPLGLAAGELFF
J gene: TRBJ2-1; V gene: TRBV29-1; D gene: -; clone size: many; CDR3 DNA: TGCAGCGTTGAGATTGGGGTTGAGCAGTTCTTC; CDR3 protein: CSVEIGVEQFF
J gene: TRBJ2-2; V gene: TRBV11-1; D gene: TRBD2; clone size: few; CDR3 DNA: TGTGCCAGCAGCCCCCGGACTAGCGGGAGCTTGCGGTACACCGGGGAGCTGTTTTTT; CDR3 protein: CASSPRTSGSLRYTGELFF
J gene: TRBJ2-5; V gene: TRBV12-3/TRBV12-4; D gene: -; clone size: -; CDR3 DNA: TGTGCCAGCAGCCCCGGAGTAGCGGTGACCCTCCAAGAGACCCAGTACTTC; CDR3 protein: CASSPGVAVTLQETQYF
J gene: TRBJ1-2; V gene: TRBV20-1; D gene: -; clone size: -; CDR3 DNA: TGCAGTGCTAGAGGGGTCAGCCTTAACTATGGCTACACCTTC; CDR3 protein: CSARGVSLNYGYTF
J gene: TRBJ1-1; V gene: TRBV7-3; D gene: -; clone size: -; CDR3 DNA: TGTGCCAGCAGCCCCACCGAAAGGGCAATGAACACTGAAGCTTTCTTT; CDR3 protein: CASSPTERAMNTEAFF
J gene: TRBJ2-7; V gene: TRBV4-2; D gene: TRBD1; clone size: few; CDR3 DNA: TGTGCCAGCAGCCAAGGAGTTGGACAGGGGTTATCCTACGAGCAGTACTTC; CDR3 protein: CASSQGVGQGLSYEQYF
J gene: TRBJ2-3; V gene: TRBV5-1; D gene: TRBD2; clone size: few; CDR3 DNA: TGCGCCAGCAGCTTGGCCCAACTAGCGGGAGGCCGTATGAAGGGAGATACGCAGTATTTT; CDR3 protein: CASSLAQLAGGRMKGDTQYF
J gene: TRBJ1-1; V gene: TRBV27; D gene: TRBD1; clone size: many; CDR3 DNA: TGTGCCAGCAGCCCCGGCCTAAGGACAGGGGCGAACACTGAAGCTTTCTTT; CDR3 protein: CASSPGLRTGANTEAFF
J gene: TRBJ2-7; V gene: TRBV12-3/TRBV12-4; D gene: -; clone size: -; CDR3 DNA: TGTGCCAGCAGCCCCTTTAAGGGGACGGACTACGAGCAGTACTTC; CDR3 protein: CASSPFKGTDYEQYF
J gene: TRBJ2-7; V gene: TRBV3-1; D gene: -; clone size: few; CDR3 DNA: TGTGCCAGCAGCCAAGGTGGTAGGGCAGGGAGGTCCTACGAGCAGTACTTC; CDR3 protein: CASSQGGRAGRSYEQYF
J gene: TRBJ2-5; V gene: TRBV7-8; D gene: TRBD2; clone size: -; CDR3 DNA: TGTGCCAGTACTAGCGGGAGGGTAATAACAGAGACCCAGTACTTC; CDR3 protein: CASTSGRVITETQYF
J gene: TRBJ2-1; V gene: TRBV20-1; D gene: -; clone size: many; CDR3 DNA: TGCAGTGCTGTTCCTTGGACCTACAATGAGCAGTTCTTC; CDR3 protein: CSAVPWTYNEQFF
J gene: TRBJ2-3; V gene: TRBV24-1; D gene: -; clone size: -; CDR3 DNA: TGTGCCACCAGTGATCCCACAGGGGATAAAGGTAGCGGGACAGATACGCAGTATTTT; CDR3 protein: CATSDPTGDKGSGTDTQYF
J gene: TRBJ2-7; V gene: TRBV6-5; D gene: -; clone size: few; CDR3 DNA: TGTGCCAGCAGTTACTCGGCAGAGAGTACCTACGAGCAGTACTTC; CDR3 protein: CASSYSAESTYEQYF
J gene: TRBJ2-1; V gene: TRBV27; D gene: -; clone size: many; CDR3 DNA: TGTGCCAGCAGTTTCCTCACAGGGAATGAGCAGTTCTTC; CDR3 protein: CASSFLTGNEQFF
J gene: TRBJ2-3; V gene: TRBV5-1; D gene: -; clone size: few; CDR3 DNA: TGCGCCAGCAGCTTGCAGAAATTGGCGACAGATACGCAGTATTTT; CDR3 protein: CASSLQKLATDTQYF